This passage covers 5 T cell receptor beta chains from one sample sequenced in a study of blood T cells in healthy people across ages. A second PCR of 7 to 11 cycles used a sample-barcoded 5' primer and a J-beta primer mix. TCRdb passed the 5' RACE reads through MiXCR, listing each CDR3 protein once. This sample carries some 920,000 distinct CDR3 sequences, about 53% of them seen once, and the ten largest clones take around 21%. Sequenced input: blood. These receptors were taken from a woman aged 55-75 years in good health.

This clonotype came up a few times. The CDR3 DNA follows: TGTGCCAGCCGCGGGACAGGAGGAACGGACACCGGGGAGCTGTTTTTT. Translated, it gives CASRGTGGTDTGELFF. This chain joins TRBV12-3 or TRBV12-4 and TRBJ2-2; 8 bases are a match to TRBD1. Losses at the gene ends were 8 bases for V and 3 bases for J; bases not matched to a gene: 11. CDR3 length: 16 amino acids.

Points on this clonotype: An end of the junction differs from the germline gene, which may be a read error. This sequence joins TRBV15 and TRBJ1-1; 7 bases fit TRBD1. From germline, CDR1 is LNHNV and CDR2 YYDKDF (reference sequence). This CDR3 spans 20 amino acids. This CDR3 reads CATSRERGRTRQGRNTEAFF. The DNA of the CDR3 is TGTGCTACCAGCAGAGAAAGGGGTAGGACGAGACAGGGTAGGAACACTGAAGCTTTCTTT.

The chain has TRBV7-2 and TRBJ2-1, with 9 nucleotides matching TRBD2. V gave up 1 base and J gave up 0 bases; unmatched junction bases: 1. The germline V gene has CDR1 SGHTA and CDR2 FQGNSA. CDR3 length: 16 residues. Here the CDR3 reads CASSLDSGGSYNEQFF. The CDR3 DNA is TGTGCCAGCAGCTTAGATAGCGGGGGCTCCTACAATGAGCAGTTCTTC.

The V call is TRBV7-8, the J call TRBJ1-5, with D maybe TRBD1 (5 bases). CDR3 length: 13 residues. V was shortened by 5 bases and J by 6 bases, with 11 bases between the two germline ends. Looked up from germline, CDR1 is SGHVS and CDR2 is FQNEAQ. In DNA form, the CDR3 reads TGTGCCAGCAGCAATCAGGGAATTCAGCCCCAGCATTTT. Amino acids: CASSNQGIQPQHF.

The chain joins TRBV20-1 to TRBJ1-2; no clear D. The CDR3 contains 15 residues. The ends were cut back, 0 bases at V and 4 bases at J, with 15 bases in the middle. Germline V gives CDR1 DFQATT, CDR2 SNEGSKA (reference sequence). The CDR3 DNA sequence: TGCAGTGCTAGAGATTCGGGGAACCCAACCTATGGCTACACCTTC. Protein: CSARDSGNPTYGYTF.